Each of the 32 T cell receptor beta chains below was sequenced from the same sample in a study of blood T cell repertoires in COVID-19. TCRdb's copy holds only in-frame clones and misses some; the assay was immunoSEQ multiplex PCR. Among 410,000 or so clones, approximately 91% were seen once, and the ten largest hold around 1.5%. The sample was peripheral blood. The origin of the receptors is a woman between 35 and 50 years old with COVID-19, enrolled during active disease.

The chain employs TRBV11-2 and TRBJ2-2, with a weak D call TRBD1 (6 bases). V lost 6 bases, J lost 3 bases, and 17 bases lay in between. Germline assignment: CDR1 SGHAT and CDR2 FQNNGV. CDR3 length equals 16 residues. CDR3 residues: CASRLLVGADTGELFF. The CDR3 DNA sequence: TGTGCCAGCAGGCTACTGGTGGGGGCGGACACCGGGGAGCTGTTTTTT.

Note on this clone: This specimen includes other DNA sequences encoding the same CDR3. This CDR3 reads CASSPSTGNQPQHF. CDR3 bases: TGTGCCAGCTCACCCTCGACAGGCAATCAGCCCCAGCATTTT. The chain uses TRBV18 and TRBJ1-5; TRBD1 is a possible D gene (5 bases). The germline V and J ends were trimmed by 3 bases and 2 bases, with 8 bases remaining between them. The CDR3 runs 14 residues. The germline V gene encodes CDR1 KGHSH and CDR2 LQKENI.

The J gene is TRBJ1-2, the V gene TRBV5-1; 10 bases line up with TRBD1. CDR3 size: 17 residues. The trim removed 2 bases at V and 7 bases at J, leaving 14 bases unmatched. Germline V gene sequence: CDR1 SGHRS, CDR2 YFSETQ. Written as DNA, the CDR3 is TGCGCCAGCAGCTTAACAAGGACGGGACAGGGGTTAGGTGGCTACACCTTC. This encodes CASSLTRTGQGLGGYTF.

This chain links TRBV9 with TRBJ1-1; TRBD1 matches 9 bases. The J segment lost 0 bases and the V segment lost 3 bases, leaving 3 bases of the junction unmatched. Germline values: CDR1 SGDLS, CDR2 YYNGEE. The CDR3 loop spans 15 amino acids. CDR3: CASSEGQGLNTEAFF. The CDR3 DNA is TGTGCCAGCAGCGAGGGACAGGGCTTGAACACTGAAGCTTTCTTT.

The CDR3 nucleotides read TGTGCCAGCAGTGATAACAGCCAAGAGACCCAGTACTTC. Its translation: CASSDNSQETQYF. V usage is TRBV2 and J usage is TRBJ2-5; D not resolved. Trimming cost V 3 bases and J 1 base, with 6 bases left between them. The germline V gene has CDR1 SNHLY and CDR2 FYNNEI. The CDR3 is made up of 13 amino acids. The variable domain in full, completed from reference TRBV2 and TRBJ2-5, reads EPEVTQTPSHQVTQMGQEVILRCVPISNHLYFYWYRQILGQKVEFLVSFYNNEISEKSEIFDDQFSVERPDGSNFTLKIRSTKLEDSAMYFCASSDNSQETQYFGPGTRLLVL.

The chain couples TRBV12-3 or TRBV12-4 to TRBJ1-2, with D perhaps TRBD1 (6 bases). V shed 5 bases and J shed 4 bases, with 11 bases lying between them. This CDR3 has 13 amino acids. CDR3 amino acids: CASSVRTAYGYTF. In nucleotides, the CDR3 is TGTGCCAGCAGTGTCAGGACAGCCTATGGCTACACCTTC.

The rearrangement uses TRBV10-3 and TRBJ2-7; no firm D call. The V end was cut by 3 bases, the J end by 1 base, with 7 bases between. This CDR3 has 13 amino acids. In germline, CDR1 is ENHRY, CDR2 SYGVKD. The CDR3, as DNA: TGTGCCATCAGTGACGGCAGGTCCTACGAGCAGTACTTC. Translated, it gives CAISDGRSYEQYF.

This rearrangement joins TRBV27 to TRBJ1-1, with unresolved D. The CDR3 covers 17 residues. Trimming removed 3 bases from V and 0 bases from J, with 17 bases in between. Per germline, CDR1 MNHEY and CDR2 SMNVEV (reference sequence). The CDR3 here is CASSFPPTLGMNTEAFF. The CDR3 coding sequence is TGTGCCAGCAGTTTCCCACCGACTCTCGGAATGAACACTGAAGCTTTCTTT.

The chain links TRBV6-5 to TRBJ1-5, with a weak D call TRBD1 (6 bases). V gave up 6 bases and J gave up 3 bases, with 15 bases separating them. The CDR3 is made up of 15 amino acids. CDR1 and CDR2 (germline): MNHEY, SVGAGI. The CDR3 coding sequence is TGTGCCAGCAGCCAAAGGCGGACAGTCAATCAGCCCCAGCATTTT. Amino acid sequence: CASSQRRTVNQPQHF.

A single count supports this clone. This rearrangement joins TRBV10-2 to TRBJ2-2; TRBD1 aligns across 10 bases. In germline, CDR1 is WSHSY, CDR2 SAAADI. The CDR3 runs to 16 residues. J gave up 5 bases and V 4 bases, and 7 bases lay outside the gene matches. CDR3 in amino acids: CASSVPGQGRTGELFF. CDR3 nucleotide sequence: TGCGCCAGCAGTGTCCCGGGACAGGGGCGGACCGGGGAGCTGTTTTTT.

This rearrangement joins TRBV18 to TRBJ2-3; 8 nucleotides agree with TRBD1. After removal of 3 bases from V and 6 bases from J, the junction contained 8 bases not matched to a gene. There are 15 residues in the CDR3. The germline CDR1 and CDR2 sequences are KGHSH and LQKENI. CDR3 region: CASSPSTGDEDTQYF. CDR3 nucleotide sequence: TGTGCCAGCTCACCTTCGACAGGGGATGAGGATACGCAGTATTTT.

The chain recombines TRBV15 with TRBJ2-7; the match to TRBD1 covers 8 bases. CDR1 and CDR2 from the germline V gene are LNHNV and YYDKDF (reference sequence). The trim removed 6 bases at V and 4 bases at J, leaving 14 bases unmatched. This CDR3 is built from 16 residues. DNA of the CDR3: TGTGCCACCAGACCCCCGGACAGGGAAGCTTCATACGAGCAGTACTTC. Translated, it gives CATRPPDREASYEQYF.

With respect to this clone: Other DNA variants within this sample encode the same CDR3. The V gene is TRBV19, the J gene TRBJ1-5; D is ambiguous. CDR3 length equals 14 residues. The V end lost 3 bases, the J end lost 2 bases, and 8 bases lay between the germline ends. Looked up from germline, CDR1 is LNHDA and CDR2 is SQIVND (reference sequence). CDR3 sequence: CASSISGGNQPQHF. CDR3 DNA sequence: TGTGCCAGTAGTATTTCCGGGGGCAATCAGCCCCAGCATTTT.

About this clone itself: Other DNA sequences in the sample encode the same CDR3. V is TRBV6-5 and J is TRBJ2-7, with TRBD2 matching over 7 bases. CDR1 and CDR2 (germline): MNHEY, SVGAGI. The J segment lost 0 bases and the V segment lost 1 base, leaving 6 bases of the junction unmatched. This CDR3 comprises 16 residues. The CDR3 DNA is TGTGCCAGCAGTTACTTTGGGCGGGGGAGCTCCTACGAGCAGTACTTC. Translated: CASSYFGRGSSYEQYF.

The chain couples TRBV28 to TRBJ2-3, with 7 bases aligning to TRBD1. The trim removed 10 bases at V and 7 bases at J, leaving 14 bases unmatched. CDR1 is MDHEN, CDR2 SYDVKM, per germline. CDR3 length: 14 residues. The CDR3: CATNRGRGQNTQYF. Written as DNA, the CDR3 is TGTGCCACAAACAGGGGAAGGGGACAAAATACGCAGTATTTT.

The V and J genes are TRBV30 and TRBJ2-7, with 7 positions matching TRBD1. The length of the CDR3 is 15 residues. V gave up 4 bases and J gave up 5 bases; unmatched junction bases: 14. Germline values: CDR1 GTSNPN, CDR2 SVGIG (reference sequence). CDR3 in DNA: TGTGCCTGGACCTCCAAGACAGGGCGGAAGGACGAGCAGTACTTC. It translates to CAWTSKTGRKDEQYF.

This clone was observed once. This sequence joins TRBV11-2 and TRBJ1-1, with D perhaps matching TRBD1 (5 bases). Germline V gene sequence: CDR1 SGHAT, CDR2 FQNNGV. This CDR3 spans 12 amino acids. V lost 5 bases and J 10 bases, leaving 14 bases between the germline ends. Here the CDR3 DNA reads TGTGCCAGCAGCCTCAACAGGAATGGAGCTTTCTTT. This sequence encodes CASSLNRNGAFF.

This clone was observed once. The rearrangement uses TRBV5-4 and TRBJ2-1, with TRBD1 matching 8 bases. The V gene's germline CDR1 is SGHNT and CDR2 YYREEE (reference sequence). J was trimmed by 6 bases and V by 0 bases; bases with no gene match: 8. The CDR3 runs to 16 residues. The CDR3: CASSLGPEDRGNEQFF. CDR3 sequence (DNA): TGTGCCAGCAGCTTGGGTCCGGAAGACAGGGGCAATGAGCAGTTCTTC.

The J gene is TRBJ1-3, the V gene TRBV14; no definite D call. The germline V gene has CDR1 SGHDN and CDR2 FVKESK. Trimming removed 1 base at V and 2 bases at J, with 9 bases between. The CDR3 is 15 residues long. This CDR3 is CASSQVAVAGNTIYF. DNA for the CDR3: TGTGCCAGCAGCCAAGTAGCAGTAGCTGGAAACACCATATATTTT.

The rearrangement links TRBV3-1 (or the pseudogene TRBV3-2) to TRBJ1-1; D perhaps matches TRBD1 (5 bases). In germline, CDR1 is LGHDT, CDR2 YNNKEL (reference sequence). Deletions cut 1 base from V and 8 bases from J, with 8 bases between. The CDR3 consists of 12 residues. In DNA, the CDR3 is TGTGCCAGCAGCCAAGGGACACCCGAAGCTTTCTTT. Translated, it gives CASSQGTPEAFF.

The chain has TRBV5-4 and TRBJ1-2; a weak D match, TRBD1 (5 bases). Trimming cost V 0 bases and J 7 bases, with 7 bases left between them. The V gene's germline CDR1 is SGHNT and CDR2 YYREEE (reference sequence). This CDR3 has 12 amino acids. In DNA form, the CDR3 reads TGTGCCAGCAGCTTGGCGGACACTGGCTACACCTTC. This sequence encodes CASSLADTGYTF. The full variable domain, rest sourced from reference TRBV5-4 and TRBJ1-2, is ETGVTQSPTHLIKTRGQQVTLRCSSQSGHNTVSWYQQALGQGPQFIFQYYREEENGRGNFPPRFSGLQFPNYSSELNVNALELDDSALYLCASSLADTGYTFGSGTRLTVV.

The V call is TRBV6-2 or TRBV6-3, the J call TRBJ1-5; 7 bases are shared with TRBD1. CDR1 is MNHEY, CDR2 SVGEGT, per germline. The length of the CDR3 is 14 residues. V lost 4 bases to trimming and J lost 7 bases; unmatched junction nucleotides: 7. CDR3 sequence reads: CASSSPGGNQPQHF. The CDR3 bases are TGTGCCAGCAGTTCTCCAGGGGGTAACCAGCCCCAGCATTTT.

The chain links TRBV10-3 to TRBJ1-6; D uncertain. CDR3 size: 11 residues. V lost 3 bases to trimming and J lost 14 bases, with 8 bases between them. CDR1 and CDR2 from the germline V gene are ENHRY and SYGVKD. The DNA for the CDR3 is TGTGCCATCAGTGACGGCGGAGCCCTCCACTTT. Residues: CAISDGGALHF.

The chain couples TRBV7-9 to TRBJ2-7, with 8 positions matching TRBD2. CDR3 length equals 14 residues. Germline V gene lookup returns CDR1 SEHNR and CDR2 FQNEAQ (reference sequence). The J segment lost 2 bases and the V segment lost 5 bases, leaving 5 bases of the junction unmatched. In DNA form, the CDR3 reads TGTGCCAGCAGCGAGCGGGAGCCCACCTACGAGCAGTACTTC. Translating gives CASSEREPTYEQYF.

The chain is built from TRBV6-5 and TRBJ2-7, with TRBD2 matching over 8 bases. This CDR3 has 13 amino acids. The V and J ends lost 6 bases and 6 bases, in that order; junction bases with no gene match: 7. The germline gives CDR1 MNHEY, CDR2 SVGAGI. The CDR3 here is CASRSGGRGEQYF. The CDR3 coding sequence is TGTGCCAGCAGAAGCGGGGGTCGGGGCGAGCAGTACTTC.

The chain combines TRBV19 with TRBJ1-2; TRBD1 matches at 10 bases. V lost 5 bases to trimming and J lost 4 bases; unmatched junction nucleotides: 7. The CDR3 runs 15 residues. Per the germline V gene, CDR1 is LNHDA and CDR2 is SQIVND (reference sequence). CDR3: CASSLPGQGTYGYTF. CDR3 bases: TGTGCCAGTAGTTTGCCGGGACAGGGGACCTATGGCTACACCTTC.

V is TRBV20-1 and J is TRBJ2-5; no definite D call. V lost 6 bases to trimming and J lost 4 bases, with 9 bases between them. The CDR3 totals 11 residues. Germline assignment: CDR1 DFQATT and CDR2 SNEGSKA (reference sequence). The CDR3 nucleotides are TGCAGTGCCGGAGATGGAGAGACCCAGTACTTC. It yields the protein CSAGDGETQYF.

The chain combines TRBV18 with TRBJ2-7, with 9 bases that match TRBD1. Germline CDR1 and CDR2: KGHSH and LQKENI. This CDR3 has 16 residues. The V and J ends lost 2 bases and 0 bases, in that order; junction bases with no gene match: 5. DNA of the CDR3: TGTGCCAGCTCACCATCCGGGACAGGGTTCTCCTACGAGCAGTACTTC. This gives the protein CASSPSGTGFSYEQYF. Filled out from reference TRBV18 and TRBJ2-7, the complete variable domain reads NAGVMQNPRHLVRRRGQEARLRCSPMKGHSHVYWYRQLPEEGLKFMVYLQKENIIDESGMPKERFSAEFPKEGPSILRIQQVVRGDSAAYFCASSPSGTGFSYEQYFGPGTRLTVT.

This rearrangement joins TRBV15 to TRBJ1-6; 7 nucleotides align to TRBD1. The junction had 7 bases not matched to a gene; V was cut back by 1 base and J by 7 bases. Germline V lookup: CDR1 LNHNV, CDR2 YYDKDF (reference sequence). The CDR3 is 16 residues long. The CDR3 DNA reads TGTGCCACCAGCAGAGTGTCGGGCAGGGGGAATTCACCCCTCCACTTT. Protein product: CATSRVSGRGNSPLHF.

This clone was detected only once. The V call is TRBV18, the J call TRBJ2-7; possibly TRBD1 for D (5 bases). This CDR3 comprises 14 residues. Germline assignment: CDR1 KGHSH and CDR2 LQKENI. V lost 6 bases and J lost 2, with 14 bases in between. The CDR3 sequence: CASSPQGSAYEQYF. CDR3 nucleotide sequence: TGTGCCAGCTCCCCCCAGGGAAGTGCCTACGAGCAGTACTTC.

The chain uses TRBV5-1 and TRBJ2-3; 12 nucleotides align to TRBD2. The V and J ends lost 2 bases and 2 bases, in that order; junction bases with no gene match: 12. The CDR3 consists of 19 residues. CDR1 and CDR2 from the germline V gene are SGHRS and YFSETQ. In DNA form, the CDR3 reads TGCGCCAGCAGCTTTATCCCACTAGCGGGGGGTCCGACCACAGATACGCAGTATTTT. This encodes CASSFIPLAGGPTTDTQYF.

This clone has just one count. The chain links TRBV5-1 to TRBJ2-1; TRBD2 matches 12 bases. There are 16 residues in the CDR3. V was pared by 4 bases and J by 3 bases, with 5 bases of the junction left unmatched. Germline CDR1 reads SGHRS; CDR2 reads YFSETQ. In DNA, the CDR3 is TGCGCCAGCAGCCATAGGACTAGCGGGGACTACAATGAGCAGTTCTTC. As protein: CASSHRTSGDYNEQFF.